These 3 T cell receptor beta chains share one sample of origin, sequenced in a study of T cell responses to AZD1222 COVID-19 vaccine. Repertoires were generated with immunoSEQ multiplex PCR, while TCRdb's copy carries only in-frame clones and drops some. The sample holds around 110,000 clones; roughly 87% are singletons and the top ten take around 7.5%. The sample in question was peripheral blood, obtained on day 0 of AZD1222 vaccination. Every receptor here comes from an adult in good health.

CDR3 protein: CASRTELAGELFF. The CDR3 bases are TGTGCCAGCAGGACAGAACTCGCCGGGGAGCTGTTTTTT. This rearrangement joins TRBV2 to TRBJ2-2; D perhaps matches TRBD1 (5 bases). Germline CDR1 is SNHLY and CDR2 is FYNNEI. Trimming left V 6 bases short and J 6 bases short, with 11 bases between. The CDR3 covers 13 residues.

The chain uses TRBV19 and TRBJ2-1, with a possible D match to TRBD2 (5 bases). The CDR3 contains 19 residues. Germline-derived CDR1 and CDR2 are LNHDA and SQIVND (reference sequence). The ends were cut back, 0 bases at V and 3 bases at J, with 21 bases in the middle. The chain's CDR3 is CASSIDYQTRSGIYNEQFF. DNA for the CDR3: TGTGCCAGTAGTATAGATTACCAGACCAGGTCCGGGATCTACAATGAGCAGTTCTTC.

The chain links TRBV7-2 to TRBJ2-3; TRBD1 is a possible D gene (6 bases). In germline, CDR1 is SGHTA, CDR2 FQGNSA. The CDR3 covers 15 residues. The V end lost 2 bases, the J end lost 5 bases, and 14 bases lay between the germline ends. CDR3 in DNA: TGTGCCAGCAGCTTACAGGACAGTCCGGGAGATACGCAGTATTTT. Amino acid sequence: CASSLQDSPGDTQYF.